This passage covers 13 T cell receptor beta chains from one sample sequenced in a study of blood T cell repertoires in COVID-19. TCRdb keeps only in-frame clones here, not all; method: immunoSEQ multiplex PCR. The table has under 250,000 clones, around nine tenths seen once. The sequenced material came from peripheral blood. Every receptor here comes from a man aged 60 to 75 who had recovered from COVID-19.

The chain uses TRBV29-1 and TRBJ2-3; 13 nucleotides align to TRBD2. The CDR3 extends over 17 amino acids. The V segment lost 7 bases and the J segment 0 bases; nucleotides outside the gene matches: 10. CDR1 and CDR2 from the germline V gene are SQVTM and ANQGSEA. CDR3 in amino acids: CSGHRGTSGASTDTQYF. CDR3 in DNA: TGCAGCGGGCACAGGGGGACTAGCGGGGCTAGCACAGATACGCAGTATTTT.

The chain employs TRBV21-1 and TRBJ1-1; the table's D call TRBD1 went unverified against the DNA. TRBV21-1 is tagged as a pseudogene. The CDR3 is 22 amino acids. As DNA, the CDR3 is TGTGCCAGCAGCAAAAGAGCACAGGGGGACAGGTGGAAGCTAGGTCTGAACACTGAAGCTTTCTTT. The encoded protein is CASSKRAQGDRWKLGLNTEAFF.

The DNA of the CDR3 is TGTGCCAGCAGTTATGGACTAGCGGGAGGGCTTTTAAATGAGCAGTTCTTC. Translated, it gives CASSYGLAGGLLNEQFF. The chain joins TRBV6-2 or TRBV6-3 to TRBJ2-1; TRBD2 aligns across 15 bases. J was trimmed by 7 bases and V by 3 bases; bases with no gene match: 7. Germline V gene data show CDR1 as MNHEY and CDR2 as SVGEGT. The CDR3 is 17 residues long.

The chain couples TRBV4-2 to TRBJ1-2; 9 bases line up with TRBD1. V was clipped by 0 bases and J by 4 bases; unmatched bases: 6. The CDR3 consists of 16 residues. Germline V gene data show CDR1 as LGHNA and CDR2 as YNFKEQ. The CDR3, as DNA: TGTGCCAGCAGCCAAGATTCGGGACAGGGCGGCTATGGCTACACCTTC. The encoded protein is CASSQDSGQGGYGYTF.

This sequence joins TRBV12-3 or TRBV12-4 and TRBJ2-2; 8 bases match TRBD1. V shed 10 bases, J shed 7 bases, and the junction held 8 bases outside the gene matches. The CDR3 spans 13 residues. For the CDR3, the DNA is TGTGCCATACGGACAGGGTCTAACGGGGAGCTGTTTTTT. This codes for CAIRTGSNGELFF.

A single count supports this clone. V gene TRBV18 combines with J gene TRBJ2-2, with 8 bases identical to TRBD2. Per the germline V gene, CDR1 is KGHSH and CDR2 is LQKENI. J lost 1 base, V lost 8 bases, and 6 bases had no gene match. This CDR3 is 15 amino acids long. The CDR3 DNA sequence: TGTGCCAGCACCAGCCTAGCGGGGAACACCGGGGAGCTGTTTTTT. It translates to CASTSLAGNTGELFF. The full variable domain, its missing parts supplied by reference TRBV18 and TRBJ2-2, is NAGVMQNPRHLVRRRGQEARLRCSPMKGHSHVYWYRQLPEEGLKFMVYLQKENIIDESGMPKERFSAEFPKEGPSILRIQQVVRGDSAAYFCASTSLAGNTGELFFGEGSRLTVL.

In this sample, this clone turned up once. This rearrangement joins TRBV5-4 to TRBJ2-1; TRBD1 aligns across 9 bases. V lost 7 bases to trimming and J lost 3 bases; unmatched junction nucleotides: 11. Germline values: CDR1 SGHNT, CDR2 YYREEE (reference sequence). The CDR3 spans 16 residues. CDR3 sequence (DNA): TGTGCCAGCGGGTGGGCGGGACAGGGAATCTACAATGAGCAGTTCTTC. Translated, it gives CASGWAGQGIYNEQFF.

This clone was recorded once. This chain uses TRBV12-5 with TRBJ2-3, with 9 bases identical to TRBD2. The germline V gene encodes CDR1 LGHNT and CDR2 FRNRAP. Germline trimming cut 9 bases from V and 7 bases from J; bases unmatched to any gene: 8. This CDR3 comprises 13 residues. The CDR3 coding sequence is TGTGCTAGCCTCAGTAGCGGGAGCAATACGCAGTATTTT. This translates into CASLSSGSNTQYF.

The rearrangement links TRBV7-2 to TRBJ2-3; 14 bases are a match to TRBD2. The CDR3 has 16 residues. The germline CDR1 and CDR2 sequences are SGHTA and FQGNSA. After removal of 5 bases from V and 1 base from J, the junction contained 2 bases not matched to a gene. DNA for the CDR3: TGTGCCAGCAGCCGGACTAGCGGGGGGCGCACAGATACGCAGTATTTT. Its protein is CASSRTSGGRTDTQYF.

CDR3 DNA sequence: TGTGCCAGCAGCTTAGATTCGGCGGGGGGCGACACAGATACGCAGTATTTT. This translates into CASSLDSAGGDTDTQYF. V usage is TRBV11-3 and J usage is TRBJ2-3; 8 positions match TRBD2. The CDR3 length is 17 residues. Per the germline V gene, CDR1 is SGHNT and CDR2 is YENEEA. V lost 0 bases and J lost 2; bases outside the gene matches: 7.

The genes are TRBV4-3 and TRBJ2-7, with a weak D call TRBD2 (6 bases). The CDR3 runs to 17 residues. Germline assignment: CDR1 LGHNA and CDR2 YSLEER. V was cut by 1 base and J by 9 bases, with 25 bases left in between. The CDR3 sequence: CASSQALWGGNLGWQYF. The CDR3, as DNA: TGCGCCAGCAGCCAAGCGTTGTGGGGAGGAAACCTTGGGTGGCAGTACTTC.

This chain connects TRBV11-2 to TRBJ2-3; weak D call: TRBD2 (5 bases). Between the trimmed V and J ends, which lost 5 bases and 9 bases, there was a span of 15 bases. CDR1 and CDR2 from the germline V gene are SGHAT and FQNNGV. The CDR3 sequence is 13 residues long. CDR3 amino acids: CASSLNLEGTQYF. Here the CDR3 DNA reads TGTGCCAGCAGCCTCAATCTAGAGGGCACGCAGTATTTT.

The chain joins TRBV30 to TRBJ2-7; a possible D gene is TRBD2 (5 bases). CDR3 length: 15 amino acids. Germline V CDR1 and CDR2: GTSNPN, SVGIG (reference sequence). V was clipped by 1 base and J by 0 bases, with 13 bases between them. CDR3 region: CAWSGRREVSYEQYF. CDR3 DNA sequence: TGTGCCTGGAGTGGCCGACGGGAAGTCTCCTACGAGCAGTACTTC. Full variable domain (rest looked up from reference TRBV30 and TRBJ2-7): SQTIHQWPATLVQPVGSPLSLECTVEGTSNPNLYWYRQAAGRGLQLLFYSVGIGQISSEVPQNLSASRPQDRQFILSSKKLLLSDSGFYLCAWSGRREVSYEQYFGPGTRLTVT.